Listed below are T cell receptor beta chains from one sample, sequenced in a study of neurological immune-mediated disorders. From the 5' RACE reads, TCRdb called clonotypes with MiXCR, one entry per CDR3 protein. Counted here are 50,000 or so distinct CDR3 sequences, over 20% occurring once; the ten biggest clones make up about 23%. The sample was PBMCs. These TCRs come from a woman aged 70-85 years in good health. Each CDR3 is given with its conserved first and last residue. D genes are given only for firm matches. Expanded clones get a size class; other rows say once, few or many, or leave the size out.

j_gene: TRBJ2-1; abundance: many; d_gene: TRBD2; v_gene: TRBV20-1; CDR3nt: TGCAGTGCTAGAACGGGAGGGCCCGATGAGCAGTTCTTC; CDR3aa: CSARTGGPDEQFF
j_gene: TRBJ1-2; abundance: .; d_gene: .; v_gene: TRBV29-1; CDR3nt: TGCAGCGTGGATTACAGCTATGGCTACACCTTC; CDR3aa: CSVDYSYGYTF
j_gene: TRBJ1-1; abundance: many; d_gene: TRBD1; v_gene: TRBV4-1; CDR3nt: TGCGCCAGCAGCCCCAGGGGGTTGACGAGTGTGGTCACTGAAGCTTTCTTT; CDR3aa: CASSPRGLTSVVTEAFF
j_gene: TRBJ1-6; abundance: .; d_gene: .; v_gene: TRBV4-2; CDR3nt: TGTGCCAGCAGCCTCCAAACGCAAAGTTCGTCACCCCTCCACTTT; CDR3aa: CASSLQTQSSSPLHF
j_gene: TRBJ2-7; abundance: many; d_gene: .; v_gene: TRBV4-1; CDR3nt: TGCGCCAGCAGCCGTTCGGAGGCCTACGAGCAGTACTTC; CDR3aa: CASSRSEAYEQYF
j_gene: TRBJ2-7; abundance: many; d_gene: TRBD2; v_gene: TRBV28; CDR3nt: TGTGCCAGCAGTTATCTAGCGGGGACCTACGAGCAGTACTTC; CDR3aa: CASSYLAGTYEQYF
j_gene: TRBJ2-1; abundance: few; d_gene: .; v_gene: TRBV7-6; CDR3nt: TGTGCCAGCAGCTGGGGGTTGGGAGGAAGCAATGAGCAGTTCTTC; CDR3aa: CASSWGLGGSNEQFF
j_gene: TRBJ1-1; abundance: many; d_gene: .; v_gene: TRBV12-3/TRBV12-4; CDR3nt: TGTGCCAGCAGTAACCCGACAGTAGTGAACACTGAAGCTTTCTTT; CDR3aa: CASSNPTVVNTEAFF
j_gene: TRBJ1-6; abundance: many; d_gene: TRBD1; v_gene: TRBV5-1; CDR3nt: TGCGCCAGCAGCTTAGGGACAGGGGGGGACTCACCCCTCCACTTT; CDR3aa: CASSLGTGGDSPLHF
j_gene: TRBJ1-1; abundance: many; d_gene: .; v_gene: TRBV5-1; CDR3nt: TGCGCCAGCAGCTTGGAACCGGGGTCGAACACTGAAGCTTTCTTT; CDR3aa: CASSLEPGSNTEAFF
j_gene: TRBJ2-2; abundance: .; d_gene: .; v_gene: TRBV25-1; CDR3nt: TGTGCCAACCGGGACGACAGCGACACCGGGGAGCTGTTTTTT; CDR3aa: CANRDDSDTGELFF
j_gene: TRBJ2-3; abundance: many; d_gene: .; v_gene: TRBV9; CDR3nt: TGTGCCAGCAGCGCGTTGGTCACAGATACGCAGTATTTT; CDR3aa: CASSALVTDTQYF
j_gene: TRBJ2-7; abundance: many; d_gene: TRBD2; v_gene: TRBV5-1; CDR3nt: TGCGCCAGCAGCAAGACTAGCGGGAAGTACGAGCAGTACTTC; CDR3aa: CASSKTSGKYEQYF
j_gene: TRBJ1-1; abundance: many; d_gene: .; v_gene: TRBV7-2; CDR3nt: TGTGCCAGCAGCTTATCTGACAGCCTTGAAGCTTTCTTT; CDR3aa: CASSLSDSLEAFF
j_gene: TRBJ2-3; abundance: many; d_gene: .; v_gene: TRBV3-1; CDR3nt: TGTGCCAGCAGCCAAGTCTCCGATACGCAGTATTTT; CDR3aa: CASSQVSDTQYF
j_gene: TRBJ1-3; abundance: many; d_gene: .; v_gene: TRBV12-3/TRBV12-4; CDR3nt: TGTGCCAGCAGTTGGGGGTCCGGGGGAAACACCATATATTTT; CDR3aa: CASSWGSGGNTIYF
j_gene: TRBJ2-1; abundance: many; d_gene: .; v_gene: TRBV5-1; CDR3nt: TGCGCCAGCAGCTTCGGTTGGGATGAGCAGTTCTTC; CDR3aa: CASSFGWDEQFF
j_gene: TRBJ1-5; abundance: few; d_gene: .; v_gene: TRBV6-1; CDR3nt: TGTGCCAGCAGTGAGGGATTTTTGGGGGTTAAGGGCAATCAGCCCCAGCATTTT; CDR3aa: CASSEGFLGVKGNQPQHF
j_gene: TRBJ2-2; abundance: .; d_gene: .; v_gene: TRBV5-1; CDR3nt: TGCGCCAGCAGCTTTGGGACAACCGGTGAGCTGTTTTTT; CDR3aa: CASSFGTTGELFF
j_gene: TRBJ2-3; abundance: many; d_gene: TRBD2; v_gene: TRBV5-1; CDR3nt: TGCGCCAGCAGCCTCCAAACAGCGGGAGAGGGTTACACAGATACGCAGTATTTT; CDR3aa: CASSLQTAGEGYTDTQYF
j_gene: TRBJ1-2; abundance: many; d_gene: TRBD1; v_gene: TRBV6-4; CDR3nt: TGTGCCAGCAGTTCCCAGGGGGACTATGGCTACACCTTC; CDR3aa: CASSSQGDYGYTF
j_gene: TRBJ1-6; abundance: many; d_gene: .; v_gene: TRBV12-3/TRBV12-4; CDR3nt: TGTGCCAGCAGTTTAAGAGATAATTCACCCCTCCACTTT; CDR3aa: CASSLRDNSPLHF